The 26 T cell receptor beta chains below come from one sample, sequenced in a study of blood T cell repertoires in COVID-19. The method was immunoSEQ multiplex PCR; TCRdb's version includes in-frame clones alone and lacks a portion of them. Of about 240,000 clones listed, approximately 85% are singletons. The sequenced sample was peripheral blood. The receptors originated from a woman in her seventies with acute or convalescent COVID-19.

The chain recombines TRBV29-1 with TRBJ2-7; 11 nucleotides line up with TRBD2. CDR1 is SQVTM, CDR2 ANQGSEA, per germline. This CDR3 comprises 16 residues. The V gene end was trimmed by 2 bases and the J gene end by 6 bases; junction bases not matched to a gene: 12. The CDR3 DNA reads TGCAGCGTTGAAAACCCTCTAGCGGGGGGTCTCCGCGAGCAGTACTTC. It translates to CSVENPLAGGLREQYF.

V and J are TRBV10-2 and TRBJ2-7; 10 nucleotides line up with TRBD1. CDR1 and CDR2 from the germline V gene are WSHSY and SAAADI. This CDR3 has 15 amino acids. V gave up 4 bases and J gave up 4 bases; unmatched junction bases: 7. This CDR3 reads CASSVSGTGDYEQYF. In DNA, the CDR3 is TGCGCCAGCAGTGTTTCTGGGACAGGGGATTACGAGCAGTACTTC.

V is TRBV5-1 and J is TRBJ2-1; 13 nucleotides match TRBD2. V lost 1 base to trimming and J lost 8 bases; unmatched junction nucleotides: 6. This CDR3 spans 16 amino acids. Germline-derived CDR1 and CDR2 are SGHRS and YFSETQ. As DNA, the CDR3 is TGCGCCAGCAGCTTGCGAACTAGCGGGGGGGCACATGAGCAGTTCTTC. Protein: CASSLRTSGGAHEQFF.

This clone was detected a few times. V is TRBV19 and J is TRBJ1-6, with D tentatively TRBD1 (5 bases). This CDR3 has 13 amino acids. V lost 7 bases and J 14 bases, leaving 18 bases between the germline ends. Germline V gene lookup returns CDR1 LNHDA and CDR2 SQIVND (reference sequence). The CDR3 DNA reads as TGTGCCAGTACTGATACAGGCGAGGTCACCCTCCACTTT. This gives the protein CASTDTGEVTLHF.

This clone has only one observation. The genes are TRBV28 and TRBJ2-7, with a tentative D call TRBD1 (5 bases). The germline V gene has CDR1 MDHEN and CDR2 SYDVKM. Trimming stripped 7 bases from V and 2 bases from J, with 18 bases between. The CDR3 is 15 amino acids. The CDR3 here is CASNTITTGAYEQYF. CDR3 DNA sequence: TGTGCCAGCAATACCATTACCACAGGAGCCTACGAGCAGTACTTC.

The chain joins TRBV2 to TRBJ2-2; 9 nucleotides agree with TRBD1. CDR1 is SNHLY and CDR2 is FYNNEI in the germline V gene. J lost 7 bases, V lost 9 bases, and 3 bases had no gene match. This CDR3 comprises 12 residues. The CDR3 protein is CARGTGIGELFF. The DNA for the CDR3 is TGTGCCAGGGGGACAGGGATCGGGGAGCTGTTTTTT. Combining the CDR3 with reference TRBV2 and TRBJ2-2 gives the whole variable domain EPEVTQTPSHQVTQMGQEVILRCVPISNHLYFYWYRQILGQKVEFLVSFYNNEISEKSEIFDDQFSVERPDGSNFTLKIRSTKLEDSAMYFCARGTGIGELFFGEGSRLTVL.

The chain carries TRBV4-1 and TRBJ1-3, with D unclear. Trimming took off 6 bases at V and 0 bases at J, with 9 bases between the two ends. This CDR3 spans 14 amino acids. CDR1 MGHRA and CDR2 YSYEKL come from the germline V gene. In nucleotides, the CDR3 is TGCGCCAGCAGGGGCAGTTCCTCTGGAAACACCATATATTTT. The encoded protein is CASRGSSSGNTIYF.

J is TRBJ2-7 and V is TRBV4-3; D unresolved. This CDR3 has 13 amino acids. V lost 1 base and J 6 bases, leaving 10 bases between the germline ends. Germline values: CDR1 LGHNA, CDR2 YSLEER. The CDR3 spells CASSQGAGGEQYF. The CDR3 nucleotides read TGCGCCAGCAGCCAAGGGGCAGGTGGCGAGCAGTACTTC.

The chain combines TRBV6-5 with TRBJ2-3, with 9 nucleotides matching TRBD2. V was pared by 8 bases and J by 2 bases, with 5 bases of the junction left unmatched. CDR3 size: 14 residues. Germline V gives CDR1 MNHEY, CDR2 SVGAGI. As DNA, the CDR3 is TGTGCCAGCGCGGGGGGGCGGCCCACAGATACGCAGTATTTT. Protein sequence: CASAGGRPTDTQYF.

The rearrangement links TRBV7-2 to TRBJ1-5; TRBD1 matches 9 bases. Trimming cost V 6 bases and J 6 bases; bases outside gene matches: 3. This CDR3 is built from 13 residues. Germline loops: CDR1 SGHTA, CDR2 FQGNSA. This CDR3 is CASSSQGAQPQHF. CDR3 in DNA: TGTGCCAGCAGTTCACAGGGGGCTCAGCCCCAGCATTTT.

This clone was counted a few times. The chain combines TRBV10-1 with TRBJ1-1; TRBD1 agrees at 8 bases. The CDR3 consists of 15 residues. The V and J ends lost 8 bases and 4 bases, in that order; junction bases with no gene match: 12. Germline V gene data show CDR1 as WNHNN and CDR2 as SYGVQD (reference sequence). Here the CDR3 reads CASSPGDRGGTEAFF. The DNA for the CDR3 is TGCGCCAGCTCGCCGGGCGACAGGGGCGGCACTGAAGCTTTCTTT.

The rearrangement uses TRBV19 and TRBJ1-5; the D is unclear. CDR1 and CDR2 from the germline V gene are LNHDA and SQIVND (reference sequence). V lost 6 bases and J 4 bases, leaving 10 bases between the germline ends. This CDR3 region has 13 residues. The CDR3 coding sequence is TGTGCCAGTAGCGTCTCGGGAAATCAGCCCCAGCATTTT. The encoded protein is CASSVSGNQPQHF.

This clone was detected only once. CDR3 in DNA: TGTGCCAGCAGCGGGACAGCTACTGGAAACACCATATATTTT. This translates into CASSGTATGNTIYF. The chain combines TRBV9 with TRBJ1-3, with a tentative D call TRBD1 (6 bases). With 3 bases removed from V and 2 bases from J, the gap between germline ends came to 9 bases. Germline CDR1 reads SGDLS; CDR2 reads YYNGEE. The CDR3 has 14 amino acids.

In its sample, this clone was seen a few times. The rearrangement uses TRBV18 and TRBJ2-1, with a weak D call TRBD2 (5 bases). The germline gives CDR1 KGHSH, CDR2 LQKENI. CDR3 length equals 14 residues. The germline V and J ends were trimmed by 2 bases and 5 bases, with 10 bases remaining between them. CDR3 loop: CASSPEPGNNEQFF. The CDR3 DNA reads TGTGCCAGCTCACCAGAACCCGGGAACAATGAGCAGTTCTTC. Together with reference TRBV18 and TRBJ2-1, the CDR3 gives the full variable domain: NAGVMQNPRHLVRRRGQEARLRCSPMKGHSHVYWYRQLPEEGLKFMVYLQKENIIDESGMPKERFSAEFPKEGPSILRIQQVVRGDSAAYFCASSPEPGNNEQFFGPGTRLTVL.

The chain carries TRBV27 and TRBJ1-1; D remains unclear. Per germline, CDR1 MNHEY and CDR2 SMNVEV (reference sequence). This CDR3 has 13 amino acids. V gave up 3 bases and J gave up 8 bases, with 13 bases separating them. Written as DNA, the CDR3 is TGTGCCAGCAGTTTTAATTTGGGCGGGGAAGCTTTCTTT. Protein sequence: CASSFNLGGEAFF.

The V and J genes are TRBV7-2 and TRBJ2-5; weak D call: TRBD2 (5 bases). This CDR3 is 14 amino acids long. Germline assignment: CDR1 SGHTA and CDR2 FQGNSA. V gave up 0 bases and J gave up 4 bases, with 9 bases separating them. This CDR3 reads CASSLAGLRETQYF. CDR3 DNA sequence: TGTGCCAGCAGCTTAGCTGGACTGCGAGAGACCCAGTACTTC.

The CDR3, as DNA: TGTGCCAGCAGCTGGCAGACAGGTGGGGGCACTGAAGCTTTCTTT. This gives the protein CASSWQTGGGTEAFF. The genes are TRBV7-9 and TRBJ1-1, with D possibly TRBD1 on 6 matching bases. The CDR3 covers 15 residues. The germline V gene encodes CDR1 SEHNR and CDR2 FQNEAQ (reference sequence). With 4 bases removed from V and 4 bases from J, the gap between germline ends came to 16 bases.

The chain is built from TRBV10-2 and TRBJ2-3; 9 nucleotides match TRBD2. This CDR3 is built from 15 residues. CDR1 and CDR2 (germline): WSHSY, SAAADI. The J segment lost 2 bases and the V segment lost 4 bases, leaving 4 bases of the junction unmatched. The DNA of the CDR3 is TGCGCCAGCAGTGGGGGACTAGCTACCACAGATACGCAGTATTTT. This encodes CASSGGLATTDTQYF.

V is TRBV6-5 and J is TRBJ2-7; 8 nucleotides agree with TRBD1. Germline loops: CDR1 MNHEY, CDR2 SVGAGI. V gave up 8 bases and J gave up 2 bases; unmatched junction bases: 8. The CDR3 has 14 amino acids. CDR3 region: CASRGQGGPYEQYF. The CDR3 DNA reads as TGTGCCAGCCGCGGACAGGGAGGACCCTACGAGCAGTACTTC.

This clone showed up just a few times. This rearrangement joins TRBV5-1 to TRBJ1-2, with a weak D call TRBD1 (5 bases). The CDR3 is made up of 12 amino acids. Deletions cut 7 bases from V and 8 bases from J, with 15 bases between. Germline V gene data show CDR1 as SGHRS and CDR2 as YFSETQ. The CDR3 DNA follows: TGCGCCAGCTCTCGGAGCGGGACCGGCTACACCTTC. Its translation is CASSRSGTGYTF.

The J gene is TRBJ1-1, the V gene TRBV2, with a possible D match to TRBD1 (6 bases). CDR1 is SNHLY, CDR2 FYNNEI, per germline. V was clipped by 8 bases and J by 2 bases, with 9 bases between them. The CDR3 has 12 residues. The CDR3 nucleotides read TGTGCCAGCCACAGGGCCAACACTGAAGCTTTCTTT. The encoded protein is CASHRANTEAFF. Full variable domain (missing parts from reference TRBV2 and TRBJ1-1): EPEVTQTPSHQVTQMGQEVILRCVPISNHLYFYWYRQILGQKVEFLVSFYNNEISEKSEIFDDQFSVERPDGSNFTLKIRSTKLEDSAMYFCASHRANTEAFFGQGTRLTVV.

Here the CDR3 reads CASSLVQEDTEAFF. The CDR3 coding sequence is TGCGCCAGCAGCTTGGTCCAGGAGGACACTGAAGCTTTCTTT. The chain recombines TRBV5-1 with TRBJ1-1; D remains unclear. Trimming removed 0 bases from V and 3 bases from J, with 9 bases in between. The CDR3 spans 14 residues. The germline gives CDR1 SGHRS, CDR2 YFSETQ.

The gene calls are TRBV3-1 (or the pseudogene TRBV3-2) and TRBJ1-5; D ambiguous. CDR1 LGHDT and CDR2 YNNKEL come from the germline V gene (reference sequence). The CDR3 is made up of 14 amino acids. V shed 3 bases and J shed 2 bases, with 8 bases lying between them. This chain's CDR3 is CASSHGRRNQPQHF. CDR3 nucleotide sequence: TGTGCCAGCAGCCACGGGAGGCGCAATCAGCCCCAGCATTTT.

The genes are TRBV7-9 and TRBJ2-5; 7 bases fit TRBD1. The CDR3 is 15 residues long. CDR1 is SEHNR, CDR2 FQNEAQ, per germline (reference sequence). The V and J ends lost 3 bases and 5 bases, in that order; junction bases with no gene match: 9. The CDR3 sequence is CASSFSRTGSETQYF. Written as DNA, the CDR3 is TGTGCCAGCAGCTTCAGCCGGACAGGATCGGAGACCCAGTACTTC.

This clone has just one count. CDR3 coding DNA: TGTGCCTGGAATGCGGGGGGGCCAGATACGCAGTATTTT. It codes for CAWNAGGPDTQYF. The rearrangement links TRBV30 to TRBJ2-3, with TRBD2 matching over 9 bases. The V segment lost 4 bases and the J segment 4 bases; nucleotides outside the gene matches: 3. This CDR3 is built from 13 residues. Per germline, CDR1 GTSNPN and CDR2 SVGIG (reference sequence). The complete variable domain, with remaining parts taken from reference TRBV30 and TRBJ2-3, reads SQTIHQWPATLVQPVGSPLSLECTVEGTSNPNLYWYRQAAGRGLQLLFYSVGIGQISSEVPQNLSASRPQDRQFILSSKKLLLSDSGFYLCAWNAGGPDTQYFGPGTRLTVL.

The V call is TRBV3-1 (or the pseudogene TRBV3-2), the J call TRBJ1-2, with unresolved D. Germline CDR1 is LGHDT and CDR2 is YNNKEL (reference sequence). There are 16 residues in the CDR3. The ends were cut back, 2 bases at V and 0 bases at J, with 13 bases in the middle. In DNA, the CDR3 is TGTGCCAGCAGCCAACTACGTGCATCGACTAACTATGGCTACACCTTC. This translates into CASSQLRASTNYGYTF.